Each of the 29 T cell receptor beta chains below was sequenced from the same sample in a study of tumor-infiltrating lymphocytes in primary liver carcinoma. From approximately 0.5 ug of total RNA, TCR beta-specific cDNA was reverse-transcribed using a constant-region primer. Sequencing libraries for TCR beta derived from three nested multiplex PCR rounds that used slightly modified ARM-PCR. The opening two PCR rounds, approximately 10 cycles each, paired TRBV1-TRBV30 forward primers with a C-beta reverse primer. TCRdb re-analysed the multiplex PCR reads in MiXCR, keeping a single row per CDR3 protein. The sample has 55,000 to 65,000 distinct CDR3 sequences, around 64% seen once. Co-extraction yielded RNA and DNA from 20-30 mg of unsorted bulk tissue. The sequenced material came from liver tumor tissue from sampling region 2. The subset: tumor region T2, inferior pole. Receptor source: a man between 35 and 55 years old with primary liver carcinoma and hepatitis B virus infection.

Points on this clonotype: The junction shows a germline mismatch at one end, possibly a read error. The chain uses TRBV5-1 and TRBJ2-3, with 12 bases identical to TRBD2. Germline CDR1 is SGHRS and CDR2 is YFSETQ. This CDR3 is built from 17 residues. As DNA, the CDR3 is TGCGTCAGCAGCCCTAGACTAGCGGGAGTTACCACAGATACGCATTATTTT. Its translation is CVSSPRLAGVTTDTHYF.

On this clonotype: The conserved phenylalanine or tryptophan is not found at the CDR3 terminus, so this likely reflects a read error. This chain uses TRBV12-3 or TRBV12-4 with TRBJ2-7; possibly TRBD1 for D (6 bases). The CDR3 totals 15 residues. CDR3 residues: CGSRLRDTSTYEQYS. The DNA of the CDR3 is TGTGGCAGCCGACTAAGGGACACAAGTACCTACGAGCAGTACTCC.

This clonotype was counted a few times. V gene TRBV11-1 combines with J gene TRBJ2-2; D is perhaps TRBD2 (6 bases). The germline V gene encodes CDR1 SGHAT and CDR2 FQDESV (reference sequence). Trimming left V 6 bases short and J 0 bases short, with 14 bases between. The CDR3 runs to 16 residues. The CDR3, as DNA: TGTGCCAGCAGTCCGGGGGTCGGGGCGAACACCGGGGAGCTGTTTTTT. Protein sequence: CASSPGVGANTGELFF.

This clonotype turned up a few times. The germline gene is not matched at one end of the junction; a read error may be the cause. This rearrangement joins TRBV6-2 or TRBV6-3 to TRBJ2-1; 9 nucleotides align to TRBD2. The CDR3 is 15 amino acids. CDR1 is MNHEY and CDR2 is SVGEGT in the germline V gene. The CDR3 reads CPSSPGTSFHNEQFF. The CDR3 bases are TGTCCCAGCAGCCCTGGGACTAGCTTCCACAATGAGCAGTTCTTC.

This clonotype was seen only a few times. The CDR3 does not end in the conserved phenylalanine or tryptophan, so this is likely a read error. The chain is built from TRBV12-3 or TRBV12-4 and TRBJ2-7; a weak D match, TRBD2 (6 bases). V lost 6 bases to trimming and J lost 4 bases, with 16 bases between them. This CDR3 region has 14 residues. CDR3 nucleotide sequence: TGTGCCAGCAGCATCCCGGGACTCCCATACGAGCAGTACCTC. This sequence encodes CASSIPGLPYEQYL.

V and J are TRBV13 and TRBJ2-2, with D tentatively TRBD2 (5 bases). The V end lost 7 bases, the J end lost 3 bases, and 24 bases lay between the germline ends. Per the germline V gene, CDR1 is PRHDT and CDR2 is FYEKMQ (reference sequence). The CDR3 length is 18 residues. The CDR3 sequence: CASNSSSERVGDTGELFF. The CDR3, as DNA: TGTGCCAGCAACTCGAGCAGTGAGAGGGTGGGAGACACCGGGGAGCTGTTTTTT.

Of note for this clonotype: The junction shows a germline mismatch at one end, possibly a read error. The chain couples TRBV11-2 to TRBJ2-7, with 7 bases identical to TRBD1. The CDR3 covers 14 residues. Germline V lookup: CDR1 SGHAT, CDR2 FQNNGV. This CDR3 reads CASNLGATGHEQYF. The CDR3 DNA reads as TGTGCCAGCAACTTAGGTGCGACAGGGCACGAGCAATACTTC.

Note on this clonotype: At one end, the junction sequence differs from germline, possibly due to a read error. The chain employs TRBV7-9 and TRBJ2-7, with 7 nucleotides matching TRBD1. CDR3 length: 14 residues. Germline V gene data show CDR1 as SEHNR and CDR2 as FQNEAQ (reference sequence). The CDR3 coding sequence is TGTGCAAGCAGCGAAGACAGGGCAACCCACGAGCAGTACTTC. Protein product: CASSEDRATHEQYF.

This clonotype was found a few times. Mismatch with germline at one junction end may stem from a read error. J is TRBJ1-2 and V is TRBV28, with D perhaps TRBD1 (5 bases). The CDR3 covers 13 residues. Germline values: CDR1 MDHEN, CDR2 SYDVKM. The CDR3 DNA reads TGTGCAAGCACCACGGGGCAATTCTATGGCTACACCTTC. Its translation: CASTTGQFYGYTF.

As to this clonotype: Germline and junction disagree at one end, which may indicate a read error. The chain employs TRBV4-2 and TRBJ2-7; 16 bases agree with TRBD2. CDR3 length equals 18 residues. Germline V CDR1 and CDR2: LGHNA, YNFKEQ. CDR3 residues: CASNGKPGLAGGSHEHYF. CDR3 DNA sequence: TGTGCCAGCAATGGAAAACCGGGACTAGCGGGAGGGTCACACGAGCACTACTTC.

This clonotype was found a few times. Given a much more abundant clone one base away, this may be a read error. The CDR3 end shows no conserved phenylalanine or tryptophan, and so a read error is likely. Because the CDR3's place on the DNA is in doubt, the DNA is left out and the CDR3 is given as listed by TCRdb. The chain joins TRBV28 to TRBJ2-5; TRBD2 is taken as the D call from the table, unchecked against the DNA. Inclusive of both ends, the CDR3 amounts to 12 amino acids. Germline CDR1 reads MDHEN; CDR2 reads SYDVKM. The CDR3 reads CASSLGTSGVDL.

This clonotype was detected ten times or more. This rearrangement joins TRBV4-3 to TRBJ2-7, with 9 bases fitting TRBD2. V was pared by 4 bases and J by 3 bases, with 7 bases of the junction left unmatched. This CDR3 has 15 residues. Germline V gene lookup returns CDR1 LGHNA and CDR2 YSLEER. CDR3 bases: TGCGCCAGCAGCCCCGATCGAGCGGGAGGCTACGAGCAGTACTTC. Translated, it gives CASSPDRAGGYEQYF.

This clonotype showed up just once. This may come from a read error, since a much larger clone is one base off. The chain recombines TRBV11-2 with TRBJ2-1; 7 bases match TRBD2. Germline CDR1 and CDR2: SGHAT and FQNNGV. The V and J ends lost 2 bases and 4 bases, in that order; junction bases with no gene match: 5. The CDR3 consists of 15 residues. The CDR3 bases are TGTGCCAGCAGCTTATTCCTAGCGGCTTACAATGAGCAGTTCTTC. Translating gives CASSLFLAAYNEQFF. Using reference TRBV11-2 and TRBJ2-1 for the parts outside the CDR3, the full variable domain is EAGVAQSPRYKIIEKRQSVAFWCNPISGHATLYWYQQILGQGPKLLIQFQNNGVVDDSQLPKDRFSAERLKGVDSTLKIQPAKLEDSAVYLCASSLFLAAYNEQFFGPGTRLTVL.

On this clonotype itself: Mismatch with germline at one junction end may stem from a read error. This rearrangement joins TRBV11-2 to TRBJ2-5; 8 positions match TRBD2. CDR1 and CDR2 from the germline V gene are SGHAT and FQNNGV. The CDR3 contains 16 residues. The CDR3 region has the DNA TGTGTCAGCATCCAAAGTCCTGGCGGGGGGAACGAGACCCAGTACTTC. Its translation is CVSIQSPGGGNETQYF.

This clonotype appeared once. The conserved closing phenylalanine or tryptophan is absent in this CDR3, likely reflecting a read error. This chain joins TRBV19 and TRBJ2-2, with a possible D match to TRBD1 (6 bases). V was trimmed by 2 bases and J by 7 bases, leaving 11 bases between them. Germline CDR1 is LNHDA and CDR2 is SQIVND (reference sequence). CDR3 length: 14 amino acids. The CDR3 spells CASSISGVIGELFL. In DNA, the CDR3 is TGTGCCAGTAGTATATCAGGGGTCATCGGGGAGCTGTTTCTT.

As regards this clonotype: A clone one base away is much larger, so this may be a read error. The genes are TRBV10-3 and TRBJ2-7, with 9 nucleotides matching TRBD1. CDR3 length equals 14 residues. Germline V gives CDR1 ENHRY, CDR2 SYGVKD. CDR3 DNA sequence: TGTGTCATCAGTGAAGGGACAGGGACCTACGAGCAGTACTTC. Protein sequence: CVISEGTGTYEQYF.

Points on this clonotype: This clone may be a read error of a much larger clone one base away. Here the CDR3 DNA reads TGCGCCAGCAGCTTGGACAGGCAGAACCCTGGAAACACCATATATTTT. It specifies CASSLDRQNPGNTIYF. The chain is built from TRBV5-1 and TRBJ1-3; D perhaps matches TRBD1 (5 bases). The CDR3 loop spans 16 amino acids. V was shortened by 0 bases and J by 2 bases, with 12 bases between the two germline ends. CDR1 and CDR2 (germline): SGHRS, YFSETQ.

As to this clonotype: One junction end does not reproduce the germline sequence, and a read error may be involved. The chain's CDR3 is CASSLELLTGMNEQIF. CDR3 nucleotide sequence: TGTGCCAGCAGCTTAGAGCTCCTAACGGGGATGAATGAGCAGATCTTC. The chain is built from TRBV11-2 and TRBJ2-1; possibly TRBD2 for D (5 bases). The germline V gene has CDR1 SGHAT and CDR2 FQNNGV. The CDR3 has 16 residues. Together with reference TRBV11-2 and TRBJ2-1, the CDR3 gives the full variable domain: EAGVAQSPRYKIIEKRQSVAFWCNPISGHATLYWYQQILGQGPKLLIQFQNNGVVDDSQLPKDRFSAERLKGVDSTLKIQPAKLEDSAVYLCASSLELLTGMNEQIFGPGTRLTVL.

There are many counts of this clonotype. This chain links TRBV12-3 or TRBV12-4 with TRBJ2-7; 10 bases fit TRBD1. J was trimmed by 3 bases and V by 1 base; bases with no gene match: 0. The CDR3 loop spans 14 amino acids. The CDR3 reads CASSLGTGGYEQYF. The CDR3, as DNA: TGTGCCAGCAGTTTAGGGACAGGGGGCTACGAGCAGTACTTC.

This clonotype was detected a few times. An end of the junction does not agree with germline; a read error may underlie this. The rearrangement uses TRBV5-4 and TRBJ2-3; TRBD2 is a possible D gene (6 bases). The CDR3 length is 16 residues. Germline V CDR1 and CDR2: SGHNT, YYREEE (reference sequence). The CDR3 coding sequence is TGTGCCAGCAGCTTGGAAGGTAGCGGTGTCACAGGTACGCAGTATTTT. It translates to CASSLEGSGVTGTQYF.

This sequence joins TRBV2 and TRBJ2-7, with D possibly TRBD2 on 5 matching bases. The CDR3 totals 13 residues. V was clipped by 10 bases and J by 4 bases, with 17 bases between them. The germline V gene encodes CDR1 SNHLY and CDR2 FYNNEI. CDR3 DNA: TGTGCCACCGGCTACGGGAACTGGTACGAGCAGTACTTC. As protein: CATGYGNWYEQYF. Together with reference TRBV2 and TRBJ2-7, the CDR3 gives the full variable domain: EPEVTQTPSHQVTQMGQEVILRCVPISNHLYFYWYRQILGQKVEFLVSFYNNEISEKSEIFDDQFSVERPDGSNFTLKIRSTKLEDSAMYFCATGYGNWYEQYFGPGTRLTVT.

Details on this clonotype: A single base separates this from a much larger clone, so it may be a read error. The J gene is TRBJ2-5, the V gene TRBV11-1; D might be TRBD2 (6 bases). The CDR3 has 12 amino acids. Germline V CDR1 and CDR2: SGHAT, FQDESV (reference sequence). V was trimmed by 2 bases and J by 9 bases, leaving 10 bases between them. CDR3 region: CASSLRGEAQYF. DNA of the CDR3: TGTGCCAGCAGCTTAAGAGGGGAGGCCCAGTACTTC.

This clonotype was found a few times. The rearrangement links TRBV6-1 to TRBJ1-2; tentative D call: TRBD1 (5 bases). With 1 base removed from V and 5 bases from J, the gap between germline ends came to 8 bases. The germline V gene has CDR1 MNHNS and CDR2 SASEGT. The CDR3 consists of 13 residues. The CDR3 region has the DNA TGTGCCAGCAGTGAAGATGGGGGATATGGCTACACCTTC. Amino acids: CASSEDGGYGYTF.

Comment on this clonotype: A read error is possible here, since a much larger clone lies one base away. The chain uses TRBV2 and TRBJ1-2; D not certain. This CDR3 has 14 residues. CDR1 is SNHLY and CDR2 is FYNNEI in the germline V gene. DNA of the CDR3: TGTGACAGCAGGAGACTGGTACTGGGGTTTGGCTACACCTTC. It encodes CDSRRLVLGFGYTF.

Comments on this clonotype: It is likely a read error, because the conserved phenylalanine at the end of the CDR3 is missing. The chain carries TRBV6-6 and TRBJ1-1; 8 nucleotides align to TRBD1. CDR3 length equals 13 residues. CDR1 is MNHNY and CDR2 is SVGAGI in the germline V gene (reference sequence). CDR3 protein: CASSTGGTTEAFS. CDR3 DNA: TGTGCTAGCAGCACAGGGGGGACTACTGAAGCTTTCTCT.

By sample share, this clonotype is medium-sized. This sequence joins TRBV11-2 and TRBJ2-3; 9 nucleotides agree with TRBD1. Germline lookup yields CDR1 SGHAT and CDR2 FQNNGV. This CDR3 is built from 15 residues. The junction had 6 bases not matched to a gene; V was cut back by 2 bases and J by 6 bases. The chain's CDR3 is CASSLPGQGPDTQYF. The CDR3 DNA follows: TGTGCCAGCAGCTTACCCGGACAGGGGCCGGATACGCAGTATTTT.

A note on this clonotype: Given the absence of the conserved phenylalanine or tryptophan at the CDR3 end, a read error is likely. The CDR3 spells CASSPRQGPFYEQYI. DNA of the CDR3: TGTGCCAGCAGTCCGCGACAGGGACCGTTCTACGAGCAGTACATC. V and J are TRBV6-6 and TRBJ2-7; 7 bases agree with TRBD1. V dropped 5 bases and J dropped 3; count of bases not matched to a gene: 10. This CDR3 comprises 15 residues. Germline CDR1 reads MNHNY; CDR2 reads SVGAGI (reference sequence).

The V call is TRBV10-3, the J call TRBJ2-5; D gene ambiguous. With 7 bases removed from V and 2 bases from J, the gap between germline ends came to 14 bases. Per the germline V gene, CDR1 is ENHRY and CDR2 is SYGVKD. This CDR3 has 14 residues. The CDR3 region is CAINPDMAQETQYF. CDR3 DNA: TGTGCCATCAACCCCGACATGGCTCAAGAGACCCAGTACTTC.

Written as DNA, the CDR3 is TGTACCAACAGTTTGGGAACAGATACGCAGTATTTT. Translation gives CTNSLGTDTQYF. This sequence joins TRBV11-2 and TRBJ2-3; no definite D call. The CDR3 has 12 residues. Germline values: CDR1 SGHAT, CDR2 FQNNGV.